What follows is one TCR beta chain and its context. As yet, its antigen is unknown. The CDR3 loop spans 13 amino acids. Trimming shortened V by 8 bases and J by 2 bases, and 12 bases separated the two germline ends. Germline loops: CDR1 MNHEY, CDR2 SMNVEV (reference sequence). Blood sampling was done at baseline, cycle 4 day 1, and cycle 7 day 1. The data derive from a study of OX40 agonist ivuxolimab in advanced cancers. Study results and limitations: Certain nonresponders additionally had low normalized T-cell clonal expansion. Circulating CD4+ and CD8+ T cells showed clonal expansion by week 6 at 0.1 to 3.0 mg/kg. With doses of 0.1-3.0 mg/kg, partial responders showed among the lowest clonal expansion.

Method: immunoSEQ multiplex PCR; TCRdb's copy keeps in-frame clones and lacks some. The sample yields some 67,000 clones, over 75% seen once. The receptor comes from an adult with an advanced solid tumor such as melanoma, head and neck, liver or kidney cancer. The sample in question was CD4+ or CD8+ T cells sorted from blood, obtained in a trial of the OX40 agonist ivuxolimab. This chain uses TRBV27 with TRBJ2-5; D call uncertain. The CDR3: CASSALKQETQYF. The CDR3 coding sequence is TGTGCCAGCTCAGCCCTGAAGCAAGAGACCCAGTACTTC.